These 17 T cell receptor beta chains came from one sample sequenced in a study of metastatic and nonmetastatic thyroid tumors. Treatment of any kind had been given to no patient before thyroid surgery. TCRdb re-called clones from the PCR reads using MiXCR. The table has about 85,000 clones, 8% to 9.5% seen once. The material sequenced was blood. These receptors all come from a female donor with papillary thyroid cancer or a benign thyroid nodule (not recorded which). Some clones in this sample may be carry-over from other donors' samples.

This clone was recorded a few times. The rearrangement joins TRBV9 to TRBJ2-7, with D tentatively TRBD1 (6 bases). Germline assignment: CDR1 SGDLS and CDR2 YYNGEE. Trimming pared 0 bases from V and 0 bases from J, leaving 13 bases between. The CDR3 consists of 16 residues. The CDR3 DNA reads as TGTGCCAGCAGCGTAGGTCAGGGGTCAACCTCCTACGAGCAGTACTTC. Its protein is CASSVGQGSTSYEQYF.

This clone was detected ten times or more. V usage is TRBV2 and J usage is TRBJ2-1, with 11 nucleotides matching TRBD2. CDR3 length equals 15 residues. Germline-derived CDR1 and CDR2 are SNHLY and FYNNEI. Trimming cost V 6 bases and J 5 bases; bases outside gene matches: 6. CDR3 coding DNA: TGTGCCAGCAGGGAACTAGCGGGGGATAACAATGAGCAGTTCTTC. The encoded protein is CASRELAGDNNEQFF.

J is TRBJ2-6 and V is TRBV18; D is perhaps TRBD1 or TRBD2 (5 bases each). CDR1 is KGHSH and CDR2 is LQKENI in the germline V gene. Deletions cut 1 base from V and 0 bases from J, with 10 bases between. The CDR3 is made up of 17 amino acids. CDR3 sequence: CASSPRDGSSGANVLTF. DNA of the CDR3: TGTGCCAGCTCACCACGGGACGGAAGCTCTGGGGCCAACGTCCTGACTTTC. Drawing the rest from reference TRBV18 and TRBJ2-6, the complete variable domain is NAGVMQNPRHLVRRRGQEARLRCSPMKGHSHVYWYRQLPEEGLKFMVYLQKENIIDESGMPKERFSAEFPKEGPSILRIQQVVRGDSAAYFCASSPRDGSSGANVLTFGAGSRLTVL.

This clone was counted many times. This chain uses TRBV14 with TRBJ2-7; 8 bases are a match to TRBD1. This CDR3 region has 20 residues. Germline CDR1 SGHDN, CDR2 FVKESK. The V and J ends lost 0 bases and 0 bases, in that order; junction bases with no gene match: 16. The CDR3 loop is CASSQDSGTPGQVLSYEQYF. The CDR3 DNA follows: TGTGCCAGCAGCCAAGATTCGGGGACTCCGGGACAGGTCCTCTCCTACGAGCAGTACTTC.

In its sample, this clone was seen many times. The chain links TRBV6-5 to TRBJ1-5, with D maybe TRBD1 (5 bases). This CDR3 comprises 14 residues. V lost 2 bases and J 2 bases, leaving 7 bases between the germline ends. Germline V gene data show CDR1 as MNHEY and CDR2 as SVGAGI. The CDR3 coding sequence is TGTGCCAGCAGTTACCTGGGGGGCAATCAGCCCCAGCATTTT. Residues: CASSYLGGNQPQHF.

This clone was picked up a small number of times. Being one base from a much bigger clone, this may be a read error. The chain couples TRBV18 to TRBJ1-6, with D unresolved. Germline CDR1 is KGHSH and CDR2 is LQKENI. This CDR3 region has 15 residues. DNA of the CDR3: TGTGCCAGCTCACCTCGCCAGGTAAACGCCTCACCCCTCCAATTT. Encoded protein: CASSPRQVNASPLQF.

This clone was found many times. The chain links TRBV15 to TRBJ2-5; D may be TRBD2 (7 bases). Trimming cost V 1 base and J 4 bases, with 10 bases left between them. Germline V gene sequence: CDR1 LNHNV, CDR2 YYDKDF (reference sequence). This CDR3 has 14 residues. In DNA form, the CDR3 reads TGTGCCACCAGCAGAGGGGGGGGCTCAGAGACCCAGTACTTC. This gives the protein CATSRGGGSETQYF.

This clone was recorded many times. The rearrangement joins TRBV3-1 to TRBJ2-5; possible D gene TRBD2, 6 bases. The CDR3 covers 14 residues. The germline V gene has CDR1 LGHDT and CDR2 YNNKEL (reference sequence). V lost 0 bases, J lost 4 bases, and 9 bases lay in between. The CDR3 sequence: CASSQEGGRETQYF. In nucleotides, the CDR3 is TGTGCCAGCAGCCAAGAGGGAGGACGAGAGACCCAGTACTTC.

This clone was seen repeatedly, ten times or more. The CDR3 bases are TGTGCCAGCAGTTTTATCGGCGGGACAGGGGAGGGAAAACTGTTTTTT. It specifies CASSFIGGTGEGKLFF. This chain uses TRBV27 with TRBJ1-4; TRBD1 matches at 10 bases. This CDR3 region has 16 residues. The V segment lost 3 bases and the J segment 10 bases; nucleotides outside the gene matches: 11. Per germline, CDR1 MNHEY and CDR2 SMNVEV (reference sequence).

In its sample, this clone was seen many times. This sample includes further DNA sequences coding for the same CDR3. The V gene is TRBV20-1, the J gene TRBJ2-7; maybe TRBD2 (6 bases). V was cut by 6 bases and J by 4 bases, with 13 bases left in between. CDR3 size: 12 residues. Germline V CDR1 and CDR2: DFQATT, SNEGSKA (reference sequence). As DNA, the CDR3 is TGCAGTGCCCTATCGGGGGAATACGAGCAGTACTTC. This gives the protein CSALSGEYEQYF.

In its sample, this clone was seen once. The chain employs TRBV2 and TRBJ2-3; D is ambiguous. The CDR3 contains 13 residues. The germline CDR1 and CDR2 sequences are SNHLY and FYNNEI. V lost 5 bases and J 1 base, leaving 7 bases between the germline ends. The CDR3 spells CASSPPGTDTQYF. The CDR3 DNA follows: TGTGCCAGCAGTCCACCCGGCACAGATACGCAGTATTTT.

Only a few counts were recorded for this clone. One base away lies a much larger clone, so this may be a sequencing read error. Different DNA sequences within this sample yield the same CDR3. The V and J genes are TRBV27 and TRBJ2-1, with D perhaps matching TRBD1 or TRBD2 (6 bases each). From germline, CDR1 is MNHEY and CDR2 SMNVEV (reference sequence). Trimming took 7 bases from V and 4 from J, leaving 17 bases between them. CDR3 size: 15 residues. The CDR3 region is CASKSSGGPYNEQFF. CDR3 DNA sequence: TGTGCCAGCAAGTCAAGTGGGGGGCCTTACAATGAGCAGTTCTTC.

This clone has a count of ten or more. The chain uses TRBV9 and TRBJ1-1; D not certain. The CDR3 runs 13 residues. Trimming removed 4 bases at V and 0 bases at J, with 7 bases between. The germline V gene encodes CDR1 SGDLS and CDR2 YYNGEE. CDR3 protein: CASSPHLNTEAFF. DNA of the CDR3: TGTGCCAGCAGCCCCCATTTGAACACTGAAGCTTTCTTT.

Regarding this clone: A much larger clonotype is one base distant, so this may be a read error. The chain employs TRBV9 and TRBJ2-2, with D unclear. This CDR3 comprises 13 residues. The ends were cut back, 0 bases at V and 7 bases at J, with 7 bases in the middle. Looked up from germline, CDR1 is SGDLS and CDR2 is YYNGEE. The CDR3 DNA follows: TGTGCCAGCAGCGTAGTAGTAGACGGGGAGCTGTTTTTT. Encoded protein: CASSVVVDGELFF.

At least ten counts were recorded for this clone. The J gene is TRBJ2-3, the V gene TRBV6-1; 9 bases match TRBD1. CDR1 and CDR2 (germline): MNHNS, SASEGT. This CDR3 spans 15 amino acids. Trimming cost V 5 bases and J 6 bases; bases outside gene matches: 9. For the CDR3, the DNA is TGTGCCAGCAGTTTACAGGGGGCAAAGTCCGATACGCAGTATTTT. Its protein product is CASSLQGAKSDTQYF.

This clone was counted ten times or more. The gene calls are TRBV6-5 and TRBJ1-1; a possible D gene is TRBD1 (5 bases). V lost 2 bases to trimming and J lost 2 bases, with 9 bases between them. The CDR3 covers 14 residues. CDR1 and CDR2 from the germline V gene are MNHEY and SVGAGI. The CDR3 bases are TGTGCCAGCAGTTACATAACAGGCAACACTGAAGCTTTCTTT. Translating gives CASSYITGNTEAFF.

The V call is TRBV12-3 or TRBV12-4, the J call TRBJ2-3; perhaps TRBD2 as D (5 bases). The CDR3 has 15 amino acids. Deletions cut 2 bases from V and 6 bases from J, with 15 bases between. In DNA, the CDR3 is TGTGCCAGCAGTTTATTGGTCGGATTAGCGGATACGCAGTATTTT. This translates into CASSLLVGLADTQYF.